One T cell receptor beta chain is described in this entry. No antigen is known for it. Trimming left V 0 bases short and J 6 bases short, with 12 bases between. The CDR3 spans 15 residues. CDR1 is SGHRS and CDR2 is YFSETQ in the germline V gene. Before the COVID-19 pandemic, during about 2010-2018, CD4+ T cells were taken from unexposed donors. CD4+ T cells were isolated from the cells after around 9 days of culture. On days 3 and 7, cultures got half fresh IL-2 medium. The data were obtained in a study of CD4 T cells in relation to SARS-CoV-2 and coronaviruses. General study points: This crossreactivity analysis covered spike protein alone, no other viral proteins.

Only in-frame clones appear in the TCRdb table, and some are missing; sequencing was by immunoSEQ multiplex PCR. The sample shows about 27,000 clones, over 60% of them seen only once. This TCR derives from a human donor in good health. The rearrangement links TRBV5-1 to TRBJ1-4, with TRBD1 as a possible D gene (6 bases). The specimen was CD4+ T cells from PBMCs, cultured in vitro. The CDR3 nucleotides are TGCGCCAGCAGCTTGGCCGCAGGGGAGTATGAAAAACTGTTTTTT. This encodes CASSLAAGEYEKLFF.